Included here is one TCR beta chain sequence, with context. CDR3 length equals 17 residues. CDR1 and CDR2 (germline): SGHDT, YYEEEE. V was pared by 2 bases and J by 4 bases, with 11 bases of the junction left unmatched. Sequencing used immunoSEQ multiplex PCR; TCRdb keeps in-frame clones, though not all of them. Of approximately 70,000 clones listed, around 87% are singletons. The sample comes from a study of control samples from healthy donors and cancer patients. V gene TRBV5-6 combines with J gene TRBJ1-2, with 10 bases that match TRBD1. Specimen: PBMCs. The clonotype was recovered from a woman in her 50s with head and neck cancer. The CDR3 region is CASSLPGQGILGYGYTF. As DNA, the CDR3 is TGTGCCAGCAGCTTACCGGGACAGGGGATTTTAGGCTATGGCTACACCTTC.